A single sample gave rise to the 22 T cell receptor beta chains below, sequenced in a study of cytomegalovirus exposure and HLA in healthy donors. The assay was immunoSEQ multiplex PCR, and TCRdb's table has in-frame clones only and misses some. This table has about 110,000 clones, about 88% appearing once. Input material: PBMCs. The source of these receptors is a woman aged 18-29 years in good health and CMV-seronegative.

This clone has a single count. The chain uses TRBV5-6 and TRBJ2-1, with D perhaps TRBD1 (5 bases). CDR1 and CDR2 (germline): SGHDT, YYEEEE. The V and J ends lost 0 bases and 7 bases respectively, with 11 bases between them. The CDR3 length is 14 residues. CDR3 region: CASSLVAKGNEQFF. CDR3 nucleotides: TGTGCCAGCAGCTTGGTCGCTAAGGGGAATGAGCAGTTCTTC.

This clone was recorded only once. The rearrangement uses TRBV6-1 and TRBJ2-1; 10 bases are shared with TRBD2. Germline trimming cut 4 bases from V and 5 bases from J; bases unmatched to any gene: 11. Germline V gene data show CDR1 as MNHNS and CDR2 as SASEGT. The CDR3 has 17 residues. The CDR3 DNA follows: TGTGCCAGCAGTGCTCGAGCCGGGACTAGCGTTGACAATGAGCAGTTCTTC. Its protein product is CASSARAGTSVDNEQFF.

The chain uses TRBV15 and TRBJ2-5, with D possibly TRBD1 on 5 matching bases. Trimming removed 5 bases from V and 7 bases from J, with 11 bases in between. Looked up from germline, CDR1 is LNHNV and CDR2 is YYDKDF (reference sequence). There are 12 residues in the CDR3. The CDR3 reads CATSVGQGTQYF. The CDR3 bases are TGTGCCACCAGCGTGGGGCAGGGGACCCAGTACTTC.

The V call is TRBV5-1, the J call TRBJ2-4, with 10 bases fitting TRBD2. Germline V gives CDR1 SGHRS, CDR2 YFSETQ. The V gene end was trimmed by 6 bases and the J gene end by 8 bases; junction bases not matched to a gene: 5. The CDR3 consists of 13 residues. CDR3 region: CASKEREGDIQYF. CDR3 coding DNA: TGCGCCAGCAAGGAGCGGGAGGGAGACATTCAGTACTTC.

The rearrangement joins TRBV13 to TRBJ2-2; no firm D call. The CDR3 runs 13 residues. Germline values: CDR1 PRHDT, CDR2 FYEKMQ (reference sequence). Trimming stripped 0 bases from V and 6 bases from J, with 5 bases between. The CDR3: CASSLGSAGELFF. The DNA for the CDR3 is TGTGCCAGCAGCTTAGGCTCCGCCGGGGAGCTGTTTTTT.

The gene calls are TRBV7-2 and TRBJ2-3; 11 bases are shared with TRBD2. Germline CDR1 reads SGHTA; CDR2 reads FQGNSA. J gave up 3 bases and V 2 bases, and 7 bases lay outside the gene matches. CDR3 length: 17 residues. CDR3 region: CASSLPLAGGWTDTQYF. The CDR3 DNA is TGTGCCAGCAGCTTACCGCTAGCGGGGGGATGGACAGATACGCAGTATTTT.

The V call is TRBV18, the J call TRBJ1-3; 9 bases are shared with TRBD1. The germline CDR1 and CDR2 sequences are KGHSH and LQKENI. V lost 3 bases to trimming and J lost 2 bases; unmatched junction nucleotides: 5. CDR3 size: 16 residues. The CDR3 sequence is CASSPTGTGTGNTIYF. DNA of the CDR3: TGTGCCAGCTCACCCACCGGGACAGGGACTGGAAACACCATATATTTT. Supplemented by reference TRBV18 and TRBJ1-3, the full variable domain reads NAGVMQNPRHLVRRRGQEARLRCSPMKGHSHVYWYRQLPEEGLKFMVYLQKENIIDESGMPKERFSAEFPKEGPSILRIQQVVRGDSAAYFCASSPTGTGTGNTIYFGEGSWLTVV.

The chain is built from TRBV9 and TRBJ1-6; no clear D gene. The germline V gene encodes CDR1 SGDLS and CDR2 YYNGEE. CDR3 size: 13 residues. V lost 0 bases to trimming and J lost 10 bases, with 8 bases between them. The CDR3 loop is CASSVGGGSPLHF. In DNA, the CDR3 is TGTGCCAGCAGCGTAGGGGGAGGATCACCCCTCCACTTT.

This clone has just one count. This sequence joins TRBV27 and TRBJ1-2; unclear D gene. The CDR3 totals 15 residues. Deletions cut 7 bases from V and 3 bases from J, with 18 bases between. Germline lookup yields CDR1 MNHEY and CDR2 SMNVEV (reference sequence). CDR3 residues: CASTPTGLGYYGYTF. DNA for the CDR3: TGTGCCAGCACCCCGACCGGACTGGGCTACTATGGCTACACCTTC.

About this clone itself: At one boundary the junction diverges from the germline segment, which might be a read error. The chain has TRBV7-9 and TRBJ2-3; possible D gene TRBD1, 5 bases. The germline gives CDR1 SEHNR, CDR2 FQNEAQ (reference sequence). The CDR3 has 13 amino acids. CDR3 loop: CASSSEESRTPDF. The CDR3 coding sequence is TGTGCCAGCAGCTCAGAAGAGTCGCGGACACCTGATTTT. The full variable domain, completed using reference TRBV7-9 and TRBJ2-3, is DTGVSQNPRHKITKRGQNVTFRCDPISEHNRLYWYRQTLGQGPEFLTYFQNEAQLEKSRLLSDRFSAERPKGSFSTLEIQRTEQGDSAMYLCASSSEESRTPDFGPGTRLTVL.

The chain recombines TRBV11-2 with TRBJ1-2; D call uncertain. CDR1 and CDR2 (germline): SGHAT, FQNNGV. Deletions cut 4 bases from V and 3 bases from J, with 9 bases between. The CDR3 is 13 amino acids. The CDR3 loop reads CASSSSRYYGYTF. The DNA of the CDR3 is TGTGCCAGCAGCTCTAGTCGGTACTATGGCTACACCTTC.

The genes are TRBV5-4 and TRBJ2-5, with 10 bases identical to TRBD2. The CDR3 spans 15 residues. J was trimmed by 2 bases and V by 3 bases; bases with no gene match: 4. The germline V gene has CDR1 SGHNT and CDR2 YYREEE (reference sequence). CDR3 sequence: CASSSGTSAQETQYF. The CDR3 DNA reads TGTGCCAGCAGCTCAGGGACTAGCGCTCAAGAGACCCAGTACTTC.

The chain links TRBV4-3 to TRBJ2-7; possible D gene TRBD2, 5 bases. There are 15 residues in the CDR3. Germline-derived CDR1 and CDR2 are LGHNA and YSLEER. V was cut by 5 bases and J by 3 bases, with 17 bases left in between. CDR3: CASSLGPSGGYEQYF. CDR3 nucleotides: TGCGCCAGCAGCTTAGGTCCTTCAGGAGGCTACGAGCAGTACTTC.

The V and J genes are TRBV5-1 and TRBJ2-1, with D perhaps TRBD1 (6 bases). The V gene's germline CDR1 is SGHRS and CDR2 YFSETQ. V was trimmed by 2 bases and J by 5 bases, leaving 8 bases between them. The CDR3 spans 13 residues. CDR3 in DNA: TGCGCCAGCAGCTTTGGACAGAACAATGAGCAGTTCTTC. It is translated as CASSFGQNNEQFF.

This clone was detected once. The chain combines TRBV4-2 with TRBJ2-3, with TRBD2 matching over 11 bases. The CDR3 is 16 residues long. With V trimmed by 4 bases and J by 1 base, 4 bases remained unmatched. The germline CDR1 and CDR2 sequences are LGHNA and YNFKEQ. The CDR3 loop is CASSPTSGARTDTQYF. CDR3 coding DNA: TGTGCCAGCAGCCCGACTAGCGGGGCCCGCACAGATACGCAGTATTTT.

V and J are TRBV23-1 and TRBJ1-1, with D perhaps TRBD1 (5 bases). TRBV23-1 is identified as an open reading frame with a role that is uncertain. This CDR3 spans 16 amino acids. The ends were cut back, 4 bases at V and 0 bases at J, with 15 bases in the middle. Here the CDR3 reads CASSPAGPFMNTEAFF. The DNA of the CDR3 is TGCGCCAGCAGTCCGGCGGGGCCCTTCATGAACACTGAAGCTTTCTTT.

The chain links TRBV30 to TRBJ2-3; D gene uncertain. The CDR3 length is 13 residues. CDR1 is GTSNPN and CDR2 is SVGIG in the germline V gene (reference sequence). V was clipped by 3 bases and J by 1 base, with 8 bases between them. CDR3 protein: CAWSLQGTDTQYF. DNA for the CDR3: TGTGCCTGGAGCCTGCAGGGCACAGATACGCAGTATTTT.

The chain combines TRBV20-1 with TRBJ1-1, with no clear D. This CDR3 contains 11 residues. The germline V gene encodes CDR1 DFQATT and CDR2 SNEGSKA (reference sequence). V lost 4 bases and J 8 bases, leaving 11 bases between the germline ends. This CDR3 is CSATLRMEAFF. In DNA, the CDR3 is TGCAGTGCTACACTAAGGATGGAAGCTTTCTTT.

This clone was observed a single time. This chain links TRBV7-3 with TRBJ2-1, with D maybe TRBD2 (5 bases). The V gene's germline CDR1 is SGHTA and CDR2 FQGTGA. The CDR3 runs to 13 residues. The V gene lost 2 bases and the J gene lost 5 bases, with 7 bases spanning the gap. CDR3 loop: CASSLGRDNEQFF. CDR3 DNA: TGTGCCAGCAGCTTAGGGCGGGACAATGAGCAGTTCTTC.

The chain is built from TRBV7-3 and TRBJ2-7; a weak D match, TRBD2 (5 bases). The CDR3 loop spans 16 amino acids. Germline V gene sequence: CDR1 SGHTA, CDR2 FQGTGA. The germline V and J ends were trimmed by 5 bases and 6 bases, with 23 bases remaining between them. CDR3 in amino acids: CASSPHSSPRAGEQYF. The CDR3 nucleotides are TGTGCCAGCAGCCCCCACTCTAGCCCCCGGGCGGGCGAGCAGTACTTC.

The rearrangement links TRBV18 to TRBJ1-2, with D uncertain. Germline values: CDR1 KGHSH, CDR2 LQKENI. The V gene lost 0 bases and the J gene lost 7 bases, with 12 bases spanning the gap. The CDR3 is 14 residues long. The CDR3 nucleotides are TGTGCCAGCTCACCACCGGCAGACTTCTTTGGCTACACCTTC. Its translation: CASSPPADFFGYTF.

The V gene is TRBV7-9, the J gene TRBJ2-1; 14 nucleotides match TRBD2. The CDR3 length is 16 residues. Trimming took 5 bases from V and 4 from J; bases not matched to a gene: 4. Germline-derived CDR1 and CDR2 are SEHNR and FQNEAQ (reference sequence). CDR3 sequence reads: CASSPRTSGGYNEQFF. In DNA form, the CDR3 reads TGTGCCAGCAGCCCCCGGACTAGCGGGGGGTACAATGAGCAGTTCTTC.